What follows are 30 T cell receptor beta chains derived from one specimen sequenced in a study of T cells after yellow fever vaccination. A single record per CDR3 protein comes from TCRdb applying MiXCR to the 5' RACE reads. The sample holds about 310,000 distinct CDR3 sequences; 3.6% are singletons and the top ten take 23%. Source: PBMCs, taken on the day of the yellow fever booster vaccination. The receptor set was obtained from a man younger than 35 who received the YFV17D yellow fever vaccine.

This clonotype has ten or more counts. This chain joins TRBV7-2 and TRBJ2-1; 14 nucleotides align to TRBD2. The CDR3 is 16 amino acids. J was trimmed by 5 bases and V by 3 bases; bases with no gene match: 3. Germline values: CDR1 SGHTA, CDR2 FQGNSA. In DNA, the CDR3 is TGTGCCAGCAGCTTCGGGACTAGCGGGGGACACAATGAGCAGTTCTTC. Amino acid sequence: CASSFGTSGGHNEQFF.

This clonotype was seen more than once but under ten times. This chain uses TRBV11-3 with TRBJ1-5, with D uncertain. Per germline, CDR1 SGHNT and CDR2 YENEEA. Deletions cut 6 bases from V and 0 bases from J, with 12 bases between. CDR3 size: 15 residues. The CDR3 is CASSFLPFSNQPQHF. CDR3 DNA sequence: TGTGCCAGCAGTTTCCTTCCTTTTAGCAATCAGCCCCAGCATTTT.

This clonotype was picked up many times. This chain uses TRBV4-1 with TRBJ2-5, with a possible D match to TRBD2 (5 bases). V lost 4 bases to trimming and J lost 5 bases, with 17 bases between them. The CDR3 is made up of 15 amino acids. The germline CDR1 and CDR2 sequences are MGHRA and YSYEKL. This CDR3 reads CASSPLGLRGETQYF. DNA for the CDR3: TGCGCCAGCAGCCCCTTAGGACTGCGAGGGGAGACCCAGTACTTC.

This clonotype occurred many times. The rearrangement links TRBV5-1 to TRBJ2-5; the D is unclear. CDR3 length: 14 residues. Germline-derived CDR1 and CDR2 are SGHRS and YFSETQ. V lost 4 bases and J 7 bases, leaving 17 bases between the germline ends. The chain's CDR3 is CASSPMDPRWTQYF. The CDR3, as DNA: TGCGCCAGCAGCCCGATGGACCCCCGGTGGACCCAGTACTTC.

This clonotype was found many times. V is TRBV27 and J is TRBJ2-7; D is ambiguous. Trimming left V 8 bases short and J 0 bases short, with 17 bases between. The CDR3 is 15 amino acids. Germline V CDR1 and CDR2: MNHEY, SMNVEV (reference sequence). As DNA, the CDR3 is TGTGCCAGCGGCTATTCGGGCGGCAGCTCCTACGAGCAGTACTTC. Translation gives CASGYSGGSSYEQYF.

This clonotype was seen more than once but under ten times. The V gene is TRBV27, the J gene TRBJ1-6; D is possibly TRBD1 (6 bases). Germline assignment: CDR1 MNHEY and CDR2 SMNVEV (reference sequence). The CDR3 runs 14 residues. Trimming took 4 bases from V and 13 from J, leaving 17 bases between them. Here the CDR3 DNA reads TGTGCCAGCAGTTCTGCGGACAGAGTACGCCCCCTCCACTTT. Translation gives CASSSADRVRPLHF.

V is TRBV4-3 and J is TRBJ1-3; no clear D. The germline V gene encodes CDR1 LGHNA and CDR2 YSLEER. V lost 3 bases and J 5 bases, leaving 11 bases between the germline ends. The CDR3 covers 14 residues. The DNA for the CDR3 is TGCGCCAGCAGCCACCCCCCGCCCCGAAACACCATATATTTT. Its translation: CASSHPPPRNTIYF.

This sequence joins TRBV5-1 and TRBJ2-5, with 9 positions matching TRBD2. V lost 0 bases, J lost 5 bases, and 5 bases stayed unmatched. The CDR3 is made up of 15 amino acids. Germline V gene data show CDR1 as SGHRS and CDR2 as YFSETQ. For the CDR3, the DNA is TGCGCCAGCAGCTTGGGTCCTAGCGGGGAGGAGACCCAGTACTTC. It is translated as CASSLGPSGEETQYF.

The table lists this clonotype with many counts. The chain joins TRBV12-3 or TRBV12-4 to TRBJ1-1, with a tentative D call TRBD1 (5 bases). The CDR3 has 12 amino acids. The V and J ends lost 6 bases and 4 bases respectively, with 9 bases between them. The CDR3 DNA follows: TGTGCCAGCAGCAGGGATGGCACTGAAGCTTTCTTT. Translated: CASSRDGTEAFF.

This clonotype was counted many times. The chain couples TRBV15 to TRBJ2-7; tentatively, D is TRBD1 (6 bases). The CDR3 spans 13 residues. The germline V gene has CDR1 LNHNV and CDR2 YYDKDF (reference sequence). V lost 5 bases and J lost 0, with 8 bases in between. In DNA form, the CDR3 reads TGTGCCACCAGCGAGGACAGCTCCTACGAGCAGTACTTC. It encodes CATSEDSSYEQYF.

This clonotype was observed a few times. The V and J genes are TRBV7-2 and TRBJ1-5; 9 bases fit TRBD1. Germline values: CDR1 SGHTA, CDR2 FQGNSA. Trimming took 2 bases from V and 1 from J; bases not matched to a gene: 3. The CDR3 sequence is 16 residues long. CDR3 DNA sequence: TGTGCCAGCAGCTTATCGACAGGGGGAAGCAATCAGCCCCAGCATTTT. Translation: CASSLSTGGSNQPQHF.

This clonotype was seen repeatedly, ten times or more. The chain joins TRBV27 to TRBJ2-3; the D is unclear. The germline V and J ends were trimmed by 8 bases and 5 bases, with 11 bases remaining between them. This CDR3 is 12 amino acids long. CDR1 is MNHEY and CDR2 is SMNVEV in the germline V gene (reference sequence). CDR3 sequence (DNA): TGTGCCAGCCGGCCCAACGAAGATACGCAGTATTTT. It encodes CASRPNEDTQYF.

This clonotype was picked up a small number of times. The rearrangement links TRBV5-1 to TRBJ2-3, with D maybe TRBD2 (5 bases). Germline V gene lookup returns CDR1 SGHRS and CDR2 YFSETQ. V gave up 2 bases and J gave up 1 base, with 11 bases separating them. This CDR3 is 15 amino acids long. The DNA for the CDR3 is TGCGCCAGCAGCTTTAACGGAGGCGGCACAGATACGCAGTATTTT. Encoded protein: CASSFNGGGTDTQYF.

J is TRBJ1-1 and V is TRBV20-1; unclear D gene. Germline V lookup: CDR1 DFQATT, CDR2 SNEGSKA (reference sequence). The CDR3 totals 12 residues. V was trimmed by 1 base and J by 4 bases, leaving 7 bases between them. The CDR3 DNA follows: TGCAGTGCTAGAGGCCCGGGCACTGAAGCTTTCTTT. It codes for CSARGPGTEAFF.

This clonotype was seen more than once but under ten times. The J gene is TRBJ2-1, the V gene TRBV13; the D is unclear. This CDR3 comprises 12 residues. Per germline, CDR1 PRHDT and CDR2 FYEKMQ (reference sequence). V was trimmed by 4 bases and J by 9 bases, leaving 10 bases between them. In DNA form, the CDR3 reads TGTGCCAGCAGCTCGGCAGTGGGTGAGCAGTTCTTC. Protein: CASSSAVGEQFF.

This clonotype appeared a few times. The CDR3 loop is CASSTATGLDTEAFF. The CDR3 DNA is TGTGCCAGCAGCACTGCAACAGGGCTTGACACTGAAGCTTTCTTT. The rearrangement uses TRBV5-4 and TRBJ1-1; possibly TRBD1 for D (6 bases). The CDR3 has 15 residues. Trimming cost V 4 bases and J 3 bases, with 16 bases left between them. The germline gives CDR1 SGHNT, CDR2 YYREEE (reference sequence).

This clonotype was observed at least ten times. The rearrangement joins TRBV30 to TRBJ2-7; no definite D call. V lost 0 bases and J lost 5, with 5 bases in between. The CDR3 length is 11 residues. CDR1 GTSNPN and CDR2 SVGIG come from the germline V gene (reference sequence). The CDR3: CAWSVQHEQYF. The DNA of the CDR3 is TGTGCCTGGAGTGTACAACACGAGCAGTACTTC.

At least ten counts were recorded for this clonotype. The chain recombines TRBV5-1 with TRBJ2-1, with 8 bases matching TRBD2. The germline V gene has CDR1 SGHRS and CDR2 YFSETQ. This CDR3 has 19 amino acids. The trim removed 0 bases at V and 4 bases at J, leaving 15 bases unmatched. The CDR3, as DNA: TGCGCCAGCAGCTTGGTTAGTTTGCGGGGGGCCGGAGGATACAATGAGCAGTTCTTC. Its protein is CASSLVSLRGAGGYNEQFF.

This clonotype has a count of ten or more. V and J are TRBV7-2 and TRBJ1-2; D is undetermined. Germline CDR1 is SGHTA and CDR2 is FQGNSA. V lost 2 bases and J lost 8, with 12 bases in between. The CDR3 has 13 residues. CDR3 sequence: CASSLFEGGGYTF. The CDR3, as DNA: TGTGCCAGCAGCTTATTTGAGGGCGGAGGCTACACCTTC.

This clonotype showed up many times. V gene TRBV7-2 combines with J gene TRBJ2-1; TRBD1 is a possible D gene (5 bases). Trimming removed 4 bases from V and 10 bases from J, with 8 bases in between. The CDR3 has 11 residues. Germline loops: CDR1 SGHTA, CDR2 FQGNSA. CDR3 amino acids: CASSSSGEQFF. As DNA, the CDR3 is TGTGCCAGCAGCTCGTCAGGGGAGCAGTTCTTC.

The sample holds a few counts of this clonotype. This chain uses TRBV10-3 with TRBJ2-7, with D perhaps matching TRBD1 (6 bases). Germline lookup yields CDR1 ENHRY and CDR2 SYGVKD. Deletions cut 6 bases from V and 2 bases from J, with 11 bases between. The CDR3 is made up of 13 amino acids. This chain's CDR3 is CAIREDSTYEQYF. Here the CDR3 DNA reads TGTGCCATCAGAGAGGACAGTACCTACGAGCAGTACTTC.

There are many counts of this clonotype. The DNA for the CDR3 is TGTGCCAGCAGCCATCTAAGCAGGTCCTACGAGCAGTACTTC. Its protein is CASSHLSRSYEQYF. The chain couples TRBV7-9 to TRBJ2-7, with D uncertain. In germline, CDR1 is SEHNR, CDR2 FQNEAQ (reference sequence). The CDR3 has 14 residues. V lost 5 bases, J lost 1 base, and 12 bases lay in between.

CDR3 loop: CASSQEGLAQAFF. The CDR3 coding sequence is TGCGCCAGCAGCCAAGAGGGTTTGGCTCAGGCTTTCTTT. V is TRBV4-3 and J is TRBJ1-1; D gene unclear. The V and J ends lost 0 bases and 11 bases respectively, with 13 bases between them. This CDR3 has 13 residues. Germline CDR1 LGHNA, CDR2 YSLEER.

This clonotype was seen ten or more times. The rearrangement joins TRBV11-2 to TRBJ2-2, with D uncertain. CDR3 length: 15 amino acids. CDR1 and CDR2 from the germline V gene are SGHAT and FQNNGV. The germline V and J ends were trimmed by 4 bases and 6 bases, with 15 bases remaining between them. The CDR3 DNA is TGTGCCAGCAGCTCTGACTCCGGACGGCCCGGGGAGCTGTTTTTT. It translates to CASSSDSGRPGELFF.

The V gene is TRBV6-2 or TRBV6-3, the J gene TRBJ2-7; unclear D gene. The CDR3 extends over 12 amino acids. The germline V gene encodes CDR1 MNHEY and CDR2 SVGEGT. The V end was cut by 8 bases, the J end by 2 bases, with 10 bases between. CDR3 in amino acids: CASESPTYEQYF. The CDR3 DNA reads as TGTGCCAGCGAGTCACCCACCTACGAGCAGTACTTC.

This clonotype was counted ten times or more. V is TRBV28 and J is TRBJ2-2; D ambiguous. This CDR3 is built from 14 residues. Per the germline V gene, CDR1 is MDHEN and CDR2 is SYDVKM. Trimming removed 3 bases from V and 4 bases from J, with 9 bases in between. The CDR3 nucleotides read TGTGCCAGCAGTTTGCCCGCAGTCACCGGGGAGCTGTTTTTT. Its translation: CASSLPAVTGELFF.

This clonotype appeared many times. The genes are TRBV20-1 and TRBJ2-1; the match to TRBD2 covers 13 bases. V gave up 2 bases and J gave up 6 bases; unmatched junction bases: 4. The CDR3 extends over 15 amino acids. Germline loops: CDR1 DFQATT, CDR2 SNEGSKA (reference sequence). The CDR3 region has the DNA TGCAGTGCTAGATCACGGACTAGCGGGGGCAATGAGCAGTTCTTC. Its protein is CSARSRTSGGNEQFF.

The sample holds many counts of this clonotype. The chain links TRBV7-2 to TRBJ2-1; 8 nucleotides align to TRBD2. The length of the CDR3 is 17 residues. The germline V gene has CDR1 SGHTA and CDR2 FQGNSA. Trimming at V came to 5 bases and at J to 6 bases, leaving 15 bases not matched to a gene. The CDR3 nucleotides read TGTGCCAGCAGCCGAGGGTCGGGGGGGGCTACCGGCAATGAGCAGTTCTTC. Translated: CASSRGSGGATGNEQFF. Drawing the rest from reference TRBV7-2 and TRBJ2-1, the complete variable domain is GAGVSQSPSNKVTEKGKDVELRCDPISGHTALYWYRQSLGQGLEFLIYFQGNSAPDKSGLPSDRFSAERTGGSVSTLTIQRTQQEDSAVYLCASSRGSGGATGNEQFFGPGTRLTVL.

Many counts were recorded for this clonotype. The chain has TRBV28 and TRBJ2-4, with 7 bases matching TRBD2. The germline CDR1 and CDR2 sequences are MDHEN and SYDVKM. V lost 1 base, J lost 4 bases, and 1 base stayed unmatched. The CDR3 is 14 amino acids. DNA for the CDR3: TGTGCCAGCAGTTTATCCGGGGGGAAAAACATTCAGTACTTC. It yields the protein CASSLSGGKNIQYF. Complete variable domain (other parts from reference TRBV28 and TRBJ2-4): DVKVTQSSRYLVKRTGEKVFLECVQDMDHENMFWYRQDPGLGLRLIYFSYDVKMKEKGDIPEGYSVSREKKERFSLILESASTNQTSMYLCASSLSGGKNIQYFGAGTRLSVL.

The chain joins TRBV6-2 or TRBV6-3 to TRBJ2-4; no clear D gene. Germline assignment: CDR1 MNHEY and CDR2 SVGEGT. The germline V and J ends were trimmed by 6 bases and 5 bases, with 11 bases remaining between them. The CDR3 length is 13 residues. The CDR3 spells CASSPAWENIQYF. DNA for the CDR3: TGTGCCAGCAGCCCAGCCTGGGAAAACATTCAGTACTTC.